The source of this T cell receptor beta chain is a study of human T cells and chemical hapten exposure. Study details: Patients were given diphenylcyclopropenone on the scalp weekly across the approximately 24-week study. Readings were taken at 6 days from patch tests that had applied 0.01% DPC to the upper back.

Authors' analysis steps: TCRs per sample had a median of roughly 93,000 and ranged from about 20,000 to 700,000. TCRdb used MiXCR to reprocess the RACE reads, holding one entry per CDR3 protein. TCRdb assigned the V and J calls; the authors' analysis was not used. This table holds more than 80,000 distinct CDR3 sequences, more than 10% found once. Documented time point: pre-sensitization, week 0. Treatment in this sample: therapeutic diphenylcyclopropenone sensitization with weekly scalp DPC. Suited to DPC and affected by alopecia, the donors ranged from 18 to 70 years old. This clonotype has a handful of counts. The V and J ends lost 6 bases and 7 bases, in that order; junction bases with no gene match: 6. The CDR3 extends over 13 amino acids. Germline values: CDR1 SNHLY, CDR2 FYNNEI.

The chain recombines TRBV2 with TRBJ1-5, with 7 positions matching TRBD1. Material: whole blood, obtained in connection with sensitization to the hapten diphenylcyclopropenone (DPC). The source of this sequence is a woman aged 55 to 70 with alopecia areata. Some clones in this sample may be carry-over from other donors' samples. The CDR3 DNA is TGTGCCAGCAGGGGACAGTATACCCAGCCCCAGCATTTT. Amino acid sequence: CASRGQYTQPQHF.